The clone carrying this T cell receptor beta chain was seen only a few times. This sample stems from a study of CD8 T cells in Susac syndrome. Random hexamers served to reverse transcribe about 0.5 to 1 ug RNA. Amplification of TCR beta CDR3 by immunoSEQ multiplex PCR spanned 54 Vbeta and 13 Jbeta. TCRdb ran MiXCR on the immunoSEQ multiplex PCR reads and lists one entry per CDR3 protein. In the table there are 73,000 or so distinct CDR3 sequences, about 94% of which are singletons. This clonotype was obtained from a human donor with multiple sclerosis. Sequenced input: CD8+ T cells from PBMCs.

The CDR3 spells CASSLTPNQPQHF. The DNA for the CDR3 is TGTGCCAGCAGTTTAACCCCCAATCAGCCCCAGCATTTT. The V call is TRBV12-3 or TRBV12-4, the J call TRBJ1-5; no reliable D call. V dropped 2 bases and J dropped 3 bases, with 5 bases sitting between them. There are 13 residues in the CDR3.